The T cell receptor beta chain described here comes from a study of response to subunit inactivated influenza vaccine. This CDR3 is 15 amino acids long. Germline V gene lookup returns CDR1 DFQATT and CDR2 SNEGSKA (reference sequence). V lost 5 bases to trimming and J lost 0 bases; unmatched junction nucleotides: 4. TCRdb itself ran the RT-PCR reads through MiXCR, one entry per CDR3 protein. In the table there are 650,000 to 800,000 distinct CDR3 sequences, about 18% of which are singletons. The sequencing here drew on PBMCs from blood, taken about 5 days after vaccination. The V call is TRBV20-1, the J call TRBJ2-1, with TRBD2 identical over 10 bases. This TCR came from a man aged 50-60 years who received an inactivated influenza vaccine. The CDR3 DNA is TGCAGTGCTGGAAGGACTAGCGGCTCCTACAATGAGCAGTTCTTC. Its protein is CSAGRTSGSYNEQFF.